Each of the 8 T cell receptor beta chains below was sequenced from the same sample in a study of radiotherapy plus CTLA-4 blockade in lung cancer. TCRdb's copy holds only in-frame clones and misses some; the assay was immunoSEQ multiplex PCR. The sample lists some 98,000 clones, 82% occurring once. The sample here was peripheral blood, taken from a patient treated with radiotherapy plus ipilimumab. The receptors shown here come from a human donor with non-small cell lung cancer who had a partial response to radiotherapy plus ipilimumab.

In DNA form, the CDR3 reads TGTGCCAGCAGCGCGCAAACGATCTACAATGAGCAGTTCTTC. It encodes CASSAQTIYNEQFF. The chain employs TRBV2 and TRBJ2-1; D is ambiguous. CDR1 and CDR2 from the germline V gene are SNHLY and FYNNEI. V lost 6 bases and J lost 3, with 12 bases in between. The CDR3 sequence is 14 residues long.

The V gene is TRBV4-3, the J gene TRBJ1-1, with 9 bases matching TRBD1. V shed 6 bases, J shed 1 base, and the junction held 3 bases outside the gene matches. There are 14 residues in the CDR3. Germline CDR1 reads LGHNA; CDR2 reads YSLEER. The CDR3 sequence is CASRQGQGNTEAFF. Here the CDR3 DNA reads TGCGCCAGCAGACAGGGACAGGGGAACACTGAAGCTTTCTTT.

This clone was picked up one time. V gene TRBV7-3 combines with J gene TRBJ2-1, with 12 bases that match TRBD2. Germline CDR1 reads SGHTA; CDR2 reads FQGTGA. V was clipped by 2 bases and J by 5 bases; unmatched bases: 1. The CDR3 contains 15 residues. Here the CDR3 reads CASSLGLAGNNEQFF. The CDR3 DNA is TGTGCCAGCAGCTTAGGACTAGCGGGAAACAATGAGCAGTTCTTC.

This clone has just one count. The chain uses TRBV6-1 and TRBJ1-1; a weak D match, TRBD1 (5 bases). Germline CDR1 is MNHNS and CDR2 is SASEGT. CDR3 length: 11 residues. Trimming removed 6 bases from V and 7 bases from J, with 9 bases in between. The CDR3: CASRGQDEAFF. The CDR3 DNA sequence: TGTGCCAGCAGGGGGCAGGATGAAGCTTTCTTT.

The rearrangement uses TRBV11-2 and TRBJ2-5, with 10 positions matching TRBD1. There are 15 residues in the CDR3. Germline V gene sequence: CDR1 SGHAT, CDR2 FQNNGV. The J segment lost 5 bases and the V segment lost 4 bases, leaving 7 bases of the junction unmatched. CDR3: CASSWDRGLRETQYF. In DNA form, the CDR3 reads TGTGCCAGCAGCTGGGACAGGGGTTTGAGGGAGACCCAGTACTTC.

This chain connects TRBV7-6 to TRBJ1-4, with 7 bases identical to TRBD1. The CDR3 length is 18 residues. Germline V gene sequence: CDR1 SGHVS, CDR2 FNYEAQ. Trimming at V came to 3 bases and at J to 7 bases, leaving 17 bases not matched to a gene. CDR3 DNA: TGTGCCAGCAGCTTCGAGGAGGGGAAGAAGGGGGCGCGTGAAAAACTGTTTTTT. It is translated as CASSFEEGKKGAREKLFF.

The gene calls are TRBV2 and TRBJ1-1, with D hard to call. The CDR3 has 14 amino acids. Per the germline V gene, CDR1 is SNHLY and CDR2 is FYNNEI. V was cut by 2 bases and J by 1 base, with 8 bases left in between. The CDR3 coding sequence is TGTGCCAGCAGTGAATACGCTAGGAACACTGAAGCTTTCTTT. Translation: CASSEYARNTEAFF.

J is TRBJ2-7 and V is TRBV20-1, with 8 bases lining up with TRBD1. J was trimmed by 6 bases and V by 6 bases; bases with no gene match: 4. Germline CDR1 is DFQATT and CDR2 is SNEGSKA (reference sequence). The length of the CDR3 is 11 residues. This CDR3 is CSARQGTEQYF. CDR3 sequence (DNA): TGCAGTGCCAGACAGGGGACCGAGCAGTACTTC.